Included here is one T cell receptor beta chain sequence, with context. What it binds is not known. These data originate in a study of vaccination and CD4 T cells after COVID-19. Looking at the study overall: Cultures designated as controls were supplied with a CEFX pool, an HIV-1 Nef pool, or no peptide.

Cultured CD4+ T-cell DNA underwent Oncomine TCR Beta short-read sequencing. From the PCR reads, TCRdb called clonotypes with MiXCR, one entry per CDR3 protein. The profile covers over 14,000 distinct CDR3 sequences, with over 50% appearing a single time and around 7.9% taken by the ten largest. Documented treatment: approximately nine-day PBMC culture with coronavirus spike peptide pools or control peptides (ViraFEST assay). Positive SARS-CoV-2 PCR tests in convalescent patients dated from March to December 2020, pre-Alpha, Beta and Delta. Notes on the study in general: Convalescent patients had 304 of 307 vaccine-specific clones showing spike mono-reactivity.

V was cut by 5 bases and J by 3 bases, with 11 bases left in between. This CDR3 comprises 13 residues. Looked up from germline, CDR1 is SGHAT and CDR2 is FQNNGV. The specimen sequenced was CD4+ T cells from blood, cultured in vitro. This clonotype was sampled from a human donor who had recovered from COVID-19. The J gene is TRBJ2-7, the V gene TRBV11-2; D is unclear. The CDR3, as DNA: TGTGCCAGCAGCCAAGGGTTTTACTACGAGCAGTACTTC. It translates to CASSQGFYYEQYF.